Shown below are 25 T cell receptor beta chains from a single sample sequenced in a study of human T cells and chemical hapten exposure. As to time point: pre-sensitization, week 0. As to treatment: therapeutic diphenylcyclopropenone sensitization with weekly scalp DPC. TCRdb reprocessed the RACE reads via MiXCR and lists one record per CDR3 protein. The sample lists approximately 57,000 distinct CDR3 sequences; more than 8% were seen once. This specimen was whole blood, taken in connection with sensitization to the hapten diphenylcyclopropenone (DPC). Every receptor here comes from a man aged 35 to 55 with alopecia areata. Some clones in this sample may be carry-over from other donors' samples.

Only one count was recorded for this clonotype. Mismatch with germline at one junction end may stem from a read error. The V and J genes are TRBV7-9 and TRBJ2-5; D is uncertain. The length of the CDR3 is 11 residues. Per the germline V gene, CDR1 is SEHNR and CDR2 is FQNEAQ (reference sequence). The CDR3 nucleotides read TGTGTCAGCAGCCCACAAGAGACCCAGTACTTC. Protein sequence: CVSSPQETQYF.

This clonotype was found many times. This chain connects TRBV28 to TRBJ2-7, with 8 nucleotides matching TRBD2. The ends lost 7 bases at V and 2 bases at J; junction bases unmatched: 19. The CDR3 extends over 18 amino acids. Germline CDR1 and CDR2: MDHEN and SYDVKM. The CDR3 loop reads CASNSRGASGRLTYEQYF. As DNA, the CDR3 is TGTGCCAGCAATTCTCGAGGTGCTAGCGGGCGCTTAACCTACGAGCAGTACTTC. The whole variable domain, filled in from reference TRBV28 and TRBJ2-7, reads DVKVTQSSRYLVKRTGEKVFLECVQDMDHENMFWYRQDPGLGLRLIYFSYDVKMKEKGDIPEGYSVSREKKERFSLILESASTNQTSMYLCASNSRGASGRLTYEQYFGPGTRLTVT.

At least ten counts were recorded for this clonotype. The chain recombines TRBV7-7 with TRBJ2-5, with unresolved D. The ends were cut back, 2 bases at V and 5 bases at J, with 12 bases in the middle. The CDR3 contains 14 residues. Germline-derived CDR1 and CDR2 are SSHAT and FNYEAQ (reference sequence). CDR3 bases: TGTGCCAGCAGCTTATCGGCTAGTGAGGAGACCCAGTACTTC. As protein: CASSLSASEETQYF.

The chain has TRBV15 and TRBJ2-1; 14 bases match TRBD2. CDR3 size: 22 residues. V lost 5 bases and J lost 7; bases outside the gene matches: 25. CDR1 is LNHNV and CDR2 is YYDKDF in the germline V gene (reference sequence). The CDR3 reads CATSPRTASPRLAGGPGNEQFF. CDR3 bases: TGTGCCACCAGCCCTCGGACAGCATCTCCTCGACTAGCGGGAGGGCCCGGGAATGAGCAGTTCTTC.

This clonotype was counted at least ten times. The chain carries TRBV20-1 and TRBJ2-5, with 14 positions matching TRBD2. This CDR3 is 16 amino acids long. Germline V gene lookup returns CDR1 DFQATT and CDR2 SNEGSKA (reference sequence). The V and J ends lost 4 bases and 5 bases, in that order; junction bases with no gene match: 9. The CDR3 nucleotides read TGCAGTGCTAAACGACTAGCGGGAGGGCCCTCGGAGACCCAGTACTTC. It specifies CSAKRLAGGPSETQYF.

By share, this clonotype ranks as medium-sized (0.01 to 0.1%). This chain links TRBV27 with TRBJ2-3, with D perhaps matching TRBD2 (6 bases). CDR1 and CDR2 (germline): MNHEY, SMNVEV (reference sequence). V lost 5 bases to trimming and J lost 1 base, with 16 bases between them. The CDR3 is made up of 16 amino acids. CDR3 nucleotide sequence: TGTGCCAGCAGTCTGAGACTAGGGTTGGGCACAGATACGCAGTATTTT. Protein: CASSLRLGLGTDTQYF.

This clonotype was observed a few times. The CDR3 DNA sequence: TGCGCCAGCAGCCAAGAGGGACAGGGGTCCTACGAGCAGTACTTC. As protein: CASSQEGQGSYEQYF. The chain links TRBV4-1 to TRBJ2-7; 10 bases are a match to TRBD1. The CDR3 has 15 residues. Per the germline V gene, CDR1 is MGHRA and CDR2 is YSYEKL. The junction had 0 bases not matched to a gene; V was cut back by 0 bases and J by 1 base.

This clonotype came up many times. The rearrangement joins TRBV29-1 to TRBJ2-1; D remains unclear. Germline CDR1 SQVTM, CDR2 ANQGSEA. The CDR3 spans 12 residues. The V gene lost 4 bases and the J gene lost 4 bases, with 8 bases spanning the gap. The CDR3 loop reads CSVGLGYNEQFF. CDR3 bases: TGCAGCGTTGGCCTAGGTTACAATGAGCAGTTCTTC.

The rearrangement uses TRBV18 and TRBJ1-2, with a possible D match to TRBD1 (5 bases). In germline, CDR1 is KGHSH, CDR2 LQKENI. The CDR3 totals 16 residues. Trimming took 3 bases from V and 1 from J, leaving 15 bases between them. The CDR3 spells CASSPLRDADNYGYTF. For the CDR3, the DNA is TGTGCCAGCTCACCCCTCCGGGACGCGGATAACTATGGCTACACCTTC.

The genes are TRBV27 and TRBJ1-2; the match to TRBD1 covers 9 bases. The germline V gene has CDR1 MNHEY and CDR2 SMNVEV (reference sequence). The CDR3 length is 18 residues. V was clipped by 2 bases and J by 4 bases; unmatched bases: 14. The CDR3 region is CASSLTDPGTGPGYGYTF. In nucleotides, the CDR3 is TGTGCCAGCAGTTTAACCGACCCCGGGACAGGGCCGGGCTATGGCTACACCTTC.

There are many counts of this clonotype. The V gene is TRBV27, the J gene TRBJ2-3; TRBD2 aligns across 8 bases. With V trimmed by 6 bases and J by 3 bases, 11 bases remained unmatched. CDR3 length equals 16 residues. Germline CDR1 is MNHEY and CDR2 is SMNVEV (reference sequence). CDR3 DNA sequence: TGTGCCAGCAGACCTTTCAGCGGGAGCAGGACAGATACGCAGTATTTT. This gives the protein CASRPFSGSRTDTQYF.

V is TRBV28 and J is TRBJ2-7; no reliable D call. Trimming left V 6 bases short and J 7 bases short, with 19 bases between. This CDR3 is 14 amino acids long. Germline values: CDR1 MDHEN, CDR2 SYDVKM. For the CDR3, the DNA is TGTGCCAGCAGATTGATCGCACTCCCCTGGGAGCAGTACTTC. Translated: CASRLIALPWEQYF.

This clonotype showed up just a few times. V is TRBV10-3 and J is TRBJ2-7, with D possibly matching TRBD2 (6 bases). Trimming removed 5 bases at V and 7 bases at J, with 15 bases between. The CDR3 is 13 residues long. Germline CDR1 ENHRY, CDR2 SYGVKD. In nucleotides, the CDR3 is TGTGCCATCAGTTTTGTCAAGGAGGGGGAGCAGTACTTC. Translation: CAISFVKEGEQYF.

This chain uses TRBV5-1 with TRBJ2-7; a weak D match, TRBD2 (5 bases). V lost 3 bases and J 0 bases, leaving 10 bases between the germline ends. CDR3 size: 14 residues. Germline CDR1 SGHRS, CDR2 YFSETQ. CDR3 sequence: CASSSDGDSYEQYF. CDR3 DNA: TGCGCCAGCAGCTCGGACGGGGACTCCTACGAGCAGTACTTC.

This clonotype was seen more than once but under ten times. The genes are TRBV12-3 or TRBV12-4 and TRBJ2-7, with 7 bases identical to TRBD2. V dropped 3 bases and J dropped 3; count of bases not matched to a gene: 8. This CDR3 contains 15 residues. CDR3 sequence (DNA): TGTGCCAGCAGTTTGGGGCCGGGGGGTTTCTACGAGCAGTACTTC. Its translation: CASSLGPGGFYEQYF.

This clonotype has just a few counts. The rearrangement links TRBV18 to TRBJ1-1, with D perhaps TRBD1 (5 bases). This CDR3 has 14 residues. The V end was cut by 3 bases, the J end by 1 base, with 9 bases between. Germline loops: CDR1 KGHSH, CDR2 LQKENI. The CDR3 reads CASSPDIQNTEAFF. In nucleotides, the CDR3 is TGTGCCAGCTCACCGGACATCCAGAACACTGAAGCTTTCTTT.

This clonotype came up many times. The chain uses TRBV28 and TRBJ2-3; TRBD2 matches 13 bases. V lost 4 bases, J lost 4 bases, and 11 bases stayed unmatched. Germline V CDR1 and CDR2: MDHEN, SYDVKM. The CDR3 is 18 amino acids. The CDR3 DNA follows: TGTGCCAGCAGTTCGCCGACTAGCGGGAGGAACCTGGCAGATACGCAGTATTTT. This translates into CASSSPTSGRNLADTQYF.

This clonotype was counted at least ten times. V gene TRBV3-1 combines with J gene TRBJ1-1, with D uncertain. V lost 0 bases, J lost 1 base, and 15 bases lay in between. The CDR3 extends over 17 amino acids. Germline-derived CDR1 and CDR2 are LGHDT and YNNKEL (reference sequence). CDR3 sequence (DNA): TGTGCCAGCAGCCAAGATTTGCGGCAGGCTTCGAACACTGAAGCTTTCTTT. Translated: CASSQDLRQASNTEAFF.

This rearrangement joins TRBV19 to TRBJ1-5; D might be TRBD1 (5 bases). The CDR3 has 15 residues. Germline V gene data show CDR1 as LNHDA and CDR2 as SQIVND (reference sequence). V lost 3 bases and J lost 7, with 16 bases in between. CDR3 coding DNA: TGTGCCAGTAGTATGGGTGGGGCGCAGAAGCAGCCCCAGCATTTT. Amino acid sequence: CASSMGGAQKQPQHF.

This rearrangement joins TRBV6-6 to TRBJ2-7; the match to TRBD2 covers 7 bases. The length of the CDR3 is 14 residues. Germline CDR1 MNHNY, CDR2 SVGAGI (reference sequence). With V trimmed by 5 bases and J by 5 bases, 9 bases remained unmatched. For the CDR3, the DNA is TGTGCCAGCAGTCCTGGGGGGGGTGCCCACGAGCAGTACTTC. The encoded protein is CASSPGGGAHEQYF.

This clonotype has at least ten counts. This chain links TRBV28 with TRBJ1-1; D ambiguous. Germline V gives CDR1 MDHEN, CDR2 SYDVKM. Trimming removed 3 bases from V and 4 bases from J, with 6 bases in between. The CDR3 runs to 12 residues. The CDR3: CASSLITTEAFF. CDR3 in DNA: TGTGCCAGCAGTTTGATCACCACTGAAGCTTTCTTT.

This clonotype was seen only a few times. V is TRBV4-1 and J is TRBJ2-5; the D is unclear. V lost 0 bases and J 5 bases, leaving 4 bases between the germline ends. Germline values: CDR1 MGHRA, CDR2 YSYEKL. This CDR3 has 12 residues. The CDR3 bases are TGCGCCAGCAGCCAAGACTTTGAGACCCAGTACTTC. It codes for CASSQDFETQYF.

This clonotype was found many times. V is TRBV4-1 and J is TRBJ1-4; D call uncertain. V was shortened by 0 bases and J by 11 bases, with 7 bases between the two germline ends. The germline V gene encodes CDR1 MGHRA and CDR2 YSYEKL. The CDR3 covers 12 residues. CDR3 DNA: TGCGCCAGCAGCCAAGATGTAGGGAAACTGTTTTTT. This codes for CASSQDVGKLFF.

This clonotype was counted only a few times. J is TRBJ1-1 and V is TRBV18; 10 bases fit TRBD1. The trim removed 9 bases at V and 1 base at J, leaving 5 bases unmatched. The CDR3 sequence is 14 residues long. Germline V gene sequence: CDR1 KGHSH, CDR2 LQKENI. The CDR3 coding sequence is TGTGCCAGTAAGGGACAGGGGAAGAACACTGAAGCTTTCTTT. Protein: CASKGQGKNTEAFF.

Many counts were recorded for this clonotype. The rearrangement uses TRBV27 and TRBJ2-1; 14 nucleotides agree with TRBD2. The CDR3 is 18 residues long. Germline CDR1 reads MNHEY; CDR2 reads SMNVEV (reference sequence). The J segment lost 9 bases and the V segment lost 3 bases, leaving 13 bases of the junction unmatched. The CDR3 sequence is CASSLAGTSGRDLSEQFF. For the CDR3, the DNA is TGTGCCAGCAGTTTGGCCGGGACTAGCGGGAGAGATTTAAGTGAGCAGTTCTTC.